What follows describes a single T cell receptor (beta chain). The antigen remains undetermined. The protocol was immunoSEQ multiplex PCR, while the TCRdb copy is restricted to in-frame clones and leaves out a portion. The repertoire holds roughly 58,000 clones, with approximately 86% as singletons. These data originate in a study of OX40 agonist ivuxolimab in advanced cancers. Study-wide results and limits: Doses of 0.1 to 3.0 mg/kg were accompanied by clonal expansion of CD4+ and CD8+ blood T cells by week 6. Those patients achieving a partial response at 0.1-3.0 mg/kg showed among the lowest clonal expansion.

Sequencing was performed on CD4+ or CD8+ T cells sorted from blood, taken in a trial of the OX40 agonist ivuxolimab. This clonotype was obtained from an adult with an advanced solid tumor such as melanoma, head and neck, liver or kidney cancer.

The chain's CDR3 is CASSILPGQGVQYF. The CDR3 coding sequence is TGTGCCAGCAGTATTCTTCCGGGACAGGGGGTGCAGTACTTC. This chain uses TRBV27 with TRBJ2-7; 11 bases match TRBD1. J lost 9 bases, V lost 5 bases, and 9 bases had no gene match. Germline V gene data show CDR1 as MNHEY and CDR2 as SMNVEV (reference sequence). The CDR3 runs 14 residues.